The TCR beta chain under discussion was sequenced for a study of control samples from healthy donors and cancer patients. V lost 7 bases to trimming and J lost 0 bases; unmatched junction nucleotides: 8. The CDR3 has 15 amino acids. Germline V gene lookup returns CDR1 MNHEY and CDR2 SVGAGI. This clone was observed a few times. Clones were sequenced by immunoSEQ multiplex PCR, and TCRdb holds only the in-frame ones, with some missing. This sample has under 110,000 clones, with about 89% found just once. The specimen was blood. The chain carries TRBV6-5 and TRBJ1-1; 7 bases match TRBD1. This clonotype originated in a man aged 25 to 40 in good health. CDR3 region: CASNTGASLNTEAFF. The CDR3 nucleotides read TGTGCCAGCAATACAGGGGCGTCCTTGAACACTGAAGCTTTCTTT.